These 32 T cell receptor beta chains originate from one sample sequenced in a study of Ad26.COV2.S vaccination and SARS-CoV-2 variants. Repertoires were generated with immunoSEQ multiplex PCR, while TCRdb's copy carries only in-frame clones and drops some. The table records 360,000 or so clones, about 89% of them present only once. Treatment specified: roughly 20 received Ad26.COV2.S at low or high dose, single or two shots; roughly five received placebo; per-sample allocation not given. Day 63 following the first vaccine or placebo injection was when the samples were taken. Material: peripheral blood, obtained in a trial of Ad26.COV2.S vaccine versus placebo. These receptors originate from a person aged 18-60 years who received the Ad26.COV2.S COVID-19 vaccine or a placebo.

The CDR3 loop is CASSKVKRLSYEQYF. The CDR3, as DNA: TGTGCCAGCAGCAAGGTAAAGCGGCTCTCCTACGAGCAGTACTTC. The genes are TRBV21-1 and TRBJ2-7; TRBD2, the table's D call, lacks a check against the DNA. TRBV21-1 constitutes a pseudogene. This CDR3 comprises 15 residues.

The CDR3 sequence is CASSSGGQGPSEAFF. CDR3 nucleotides: TGTGCCAGCAGTTCTGGTGGTCAGGGCCCTAGTGAAGCTTTCTTT. The J gene is TRBJ1-1, the V gene TRBV28; the D gene is possibly TRBD1 (5 bases). The CDR3 is 15 residues long. With 4 bases removed from V and 7 bases from J, the gap between germline ends came to 19 bases. From germline, CDR1 is MDHEN and CDR2 SYDVKM.

The chain links TRBV11-1 to TRBJ1-1; D gene uncertain. V lost 2 bases to trimming and J lost 1 base, with 14 bases between them. Germline V gives CDR1 SGHAT, CDR2 FQDESV (reference sequence). The CDR3 extends over 16 amino acids. The CDR3 sequence: CASSLTAVAQNTEAFF. Written as DNA, the CDR3 is TGTGCCAGCAGCTTAACGGCTGTAGCGCAGAACACTGAAGCTTTCTTT.

CDR3 region: CASRLTVNYTF. CDR3 bases: TGTGCCAGCAGGTTGACAGTAAACTACACCTTC. This chain links TRBV6-6 with TRBJ1-2; TRBD1 might be the D (5 bases). The V end was cut by 6 bases, the J end by 10 bases, with 12 bases between. CDR1 and CDR2 from the germline V gene are MNHNY and SVGAGI (reference sequence). This CDR3 has 11 amino acids.

This clone appeared a single time. This sequence joins TRBV6-5 and TRBJ2-1; 13 positions agree with TRBD2. The CDR3 runs 13 residues. CDR1 and CDR2 (germline): MNHEY, SVGAGI. Unmatched junction bases numbered 9, after V lost 8 bases and J lost 14 bases. CDR3 sequence reads: CASGPTSGRKKFF. The CDR3 DNA sequence: TGTGCCAGCGGACCGACTAGCGGGAGGAAAAAGTTCTTC.

V and J are TRBV5-4 and TRBJ2-2; 8 positions match TRBD1. Germline V lookup: CDR1 SGHNT, CDR2 YYREEE (reference sequence). The V segment lost 4 bases and the J segment 3 bases; nucleotides outside the gene matches: 5. This CDR3 is built from 15 residues. Written as DNA, the CDR3 is TGTGCCAGCAGCCTGGTACAGGGGGACACCGGGGAGCTGTTTTTT. Its translation: CASSLVQGDTGELFF.

This sequence joins TRBV7-2 and TRBJ2-1; D is possibly TRBD2 (6 bases). This CDR3 has 15 amino acids. Germline values: CDR1 SGHTA, CDR2 FQGNSA. The V gene lost 5 bases and the J gene lost 9 bases, with 20 bases spanning the gap. The CDR3 coding sequence is TGTGCCAGCAGCCCCGGGACTTGGAATGCGGCTGAGCAGTTCTTC. Translation: CASSPGTWNAAEQFF.

The chain has TRBV4-1 and TRBJ2-1; no firm D call. CDR1 and CDR2 (germline): MGHRA, YSYEKL. With 1 base removed from V and 8 bases from J, the gap between germline ends came to 12 bases. There are 14 residues in the CDR3. The CDR3 loop reads CASSQGAGNDEQFF. CDR3 bases: TGCGCCAGCAGCCAAGGGGCAGGTAACGATGAGCAGTTCTTC.

The rearrangement uses TRBV15 and TRBJ1-5; 7 bases map to TRBD1. The germline CDR1 and CDR2 sequences are LNHNV and YYDKDF (reference sequence). The CDR3 runs to 15 residues. V lost 4 bases, J lost 2 bases, and 5 bases stayed unmatched. The CDR3 spells CATSTGTVGNQPQHF. In DNA form, the CDR3 reads TGTGCCACCAGCACCGGGACAGTGGGCAATCAGCCCCAGCATTTT.

The chain recombines TRBV25-1 with TRBJ2-3; no definite D call. The CDR3 is made up of 12 amino acids. Germline CDR1 is MGHDK and CDR2 is SYGVNS. The V end was cut by 4 bases, the J end by 5 bases, with 7 bases between. CDR3: CASSGRGDTQYF. The CDR3 DNA reads TGTGCCAGCAGTGGGAGAGGAGATACGCAGTATTTT.

The rearrangement uses TRBV1 and TRBJ2-1; the D call of TRBD2 is as the table states it, not checked on the DNA. TRBV1 is listed as a pseudogene. This CDR3 comprises 15 residues. The CDR3 sequence is CTSSQDGTSGNEQFF. The CDR3 DNA reads as TGCACCAGCAGCCAAGACGGGACTAGTGGCAATGAGCAGTTCTTC.

The chain carries TRBV12-3 or TRBV12-4 and TRBJ1-2; D ambiguous. V lost 6 bases to trimming and J lost 2 bases, with 10 bases between them. The CDR3 totals 13 residues. As DNA, the CDR3 is TGTGCCAGCAGCCGGACCGCAAACTATGGCTACACCTTC. Translating it yields CASSRTANYGYTF.

V and J are TRBV24-1 and TRBJ2-1; 11 positions match TRBD2. The germline CDR1 and CDR2 sequences are KGHDR and SFDVKD. This CDR3 is built from 18 residues. After removal of 1 base from V and 7 bases from J, the junction contained 11 bases not matched to a gene. CDR3 in amino acids: CATSDFHSLAGGGNEQFF. CDR3 DNA: TGTGCCACCAGTGATTTTCACTCCCTAGCGGGAGGAGGGAATGAGCAGTTCTTC.

This chain joins TRBV7-2 and TRBJ2-5; tentative D call: TRBD1 (6 bases). Germline CDR1 is SGHTA and CDR2 is FQGNSA. This CDR3 has 15 amino acids. Trimming took off 2 bases at V and 5 bases at J, with 15 bases between the two ends. The CDR3 DNA follows: TGTGCCAGCAGCTTACGCGTACAGGGCCGGGAGACCCAGTACTTC. Its translation: CASSLRVQGRETQYF.

Sample share makes this clone medium-sized (0.01 to 0.1%). This chain joins TRBV27 and TRBJ1-1, with no clear D. CDR3 length equals 13 residues. Germline assignment: CDR1 MNHEY and CDR2 SMNVEV (reference sequence). V lost 3 bases and J lost 1, with 6 bases in between. Here the CDR3 reads CASSFDRNTEAFF. In DNA form, the CDR3 reads TGTGCCAGCAGTTTTGATCGGAACACTGAAGCTTTCTTT.

The rearrangement uses TRBV5-1 and TRBJ1-6, with a weak D call TRBD1 (6 bases). Germline lookup yields CDR1 SGHRS and CDR2 YFSETQ. The CDR3 has 15 residues. V lost 4 bases, J lost 6 bases, and 14 bases lay in between. CDR3 DNA: TGCGCCAGCAGCAAAATTACAGGGATTAATTCACCCCTCCACTTT. It yields the protein CASSKITGINSPLHF.

The gene calls are TRBV5-1 and TRBJ2-3; either TRBD1 or TRBD2 may fit D (5 bases each). Trimming took 4 bases from V and 2 from J, leaving 14 bases between them. CDR3 size: 15 residues. The germline CDR1 and CDR2 sequences are SGHRS and YFSETQ. The CDR3 DNA reads as TGCGCCAGCAGCAGGGACGGGGATTACACAGATACGCAGTATTTT. The encoded protein is CASSRDGDYTDTQYF.

The genes are TRBV7-9 and TRBJ2-2, with a tentative D call TRBD1 (5 bases). In germline, CDR1 is SEHNR, CDR2 FQNEAQ (reference sequence). The CDR3 runs 15 residues. The germline V and J ends were trimmed by 2 bases and 5 bases, with 12 bases remaining between them. This chain's CDR3 is CASSLSRAVTGELFF. Written as DNA, the CDR3 is TGTGCCAGCAGCTTATCCAGGGCGGTAACCGGGGAGCTGTTTTTT.

This chain uses TRBV21-1 with TRBJ2-5; the table's D call of TRBD2 was not tested on the DNA. TRBV21-1 is annotated as a pseudogene. CDR3 length: 18 residues. CDR3 nucleotides: TGTGCCAGCAGCAAAGTTGGGATTCGGGAGCGGTGGGAGGAGACCCAGTACTTC. This sequence encodes CASSKVGIRERWEETQYF.

The sample holds one count of this clone. The rearrangement joins TRBV4-2 to TRBJ1-4; D uncertain. The V gene's germline CDR1 is LGHNA and CDR2 YNFKEQ. The V and J ends lost 7 bases and 4 bases respectively, with 10 bases between them. The CDR3 is 13 residues long. The CDR3 sequence: CASMKTNNEKLFF. In DNA form, the CDR3 reads TGTGCCAGCATGAAGACAAATAATGAAAAACTGTTTTTT.

This clone is a singleton in its sample. The junction does not match germline at one end; this may be a read error. The chain is built from TRBV5-1 and TRBJ2-3, with D possibly TRBD2 on 5 matching bases. The V gene's germline CDR1 is SGHRS and CDR2 YFSETQ. CDR3 length: 15 amino acids. CDR3 residues: CASTLERTSTDTQYF. CDR3 bases: TGCGCCAGCACCTTGGAGCGGACTAGCACAGATACGCAGTATTTT.

This clone was found a few times. The chain joins TRBV7-9 to TRBJ2-7; D gene unclear. The CDR3 has 15 residues. Germline V gives CDR1 SEHNR, CDR2 FQNEAQ (reference sequence). The V gene lost 0 bases and the J gene lost 2 bases, with 11 bases spanning the gap. CDR3 amino acids: CASSLAGQRPYEQYF. The CDR3 nucleotides are TGTGCCAGCAGCTTAGCAGGGCAGAGACCCTACGAGCAGTACTTC.

CDR3 residues: CASSMTIQETQYF. CDR3 nucleotides: TGTGCCAGTAGTATGACTATCCAAGAGACCCAGTACTTC. The rearrangement joins TRBV19 to TRBJ2-5; tentatively, D is TRBD2 (5 bases). This CDR3 has 13 amino acids. Trimming took 3 bases from V and 1 from J, leaving 6 bases between them. Germline assignment: CDR1 LNHDA and CDR2 SQIVND (reference sequence).

CDR3 coding DNA: TGTGCCAGCAGCCAAGAGTGGGACAGGGGACGGGGCTACACCTTC. It codes for CASSQEWDRGRGYTF. The chain employs TRBV4-2 and TRBJ1-2, with 10 bases aligning to TRBD1. J gave up 8 bases and V 0 bases, and 6 bases lay outside the gene matches. CDR1 is LGHNA, CDR2 YNFKEQ, per germline. The CDR3 length is 15 residues.

The chain recombines TRBV28 with TRBJ1-5; no reliable D call. The V gene's germline CDR1 is MDHEN and CDR2 SYDVKM. V lost 5 bases to trimming and J lost 10 bases, with 18 bases between them. The CDR3 contains 14 residues. As DNA, the CDR3 is TGTGCCAGCAGTCCCCAGTCTGAAGTCGGCCCCCAGCATTTT. It specifies CASSPQSEVGPQHF.

V and J are TRBV20-1 and TRBJ2-1; tentatively, D is TRBD1 (6 bases). The germline gives CDR1 DFQATT, CDR2 SNEGSKA (reference sequence). The ends were cut back, 4 bases at V and 8 bases at J, with 6 bases in the middle. The CDR3 length is 10 residues. This chain's CDR3 is CSAKGDEQFF. The CDR3 DNA sequence: TGCAGTGCTAAGGGGGATGAGCAGTTCTTC.

The chain employs TRBV6-2 or TRBV6-3 and TRBJ2-5, with TRBD1 matching over 9 bases. The CDR3 sequence is 14 residues long. The trim removed 5 bases at V and 1 base at J, leaving 2 bases unmatched. Germline V gene lookup returns CDR1 MNHEY and CDR2 SVGEGT. CDR3 loop: CASSETGGQETQYF. The CDR3 region has the DNA TGTGCCAGCAGTGAGACAGGGGGCCAAGAGACCCAGTACTTC.

The chain employs TRBV7-8 and TRBJ2-7, with D possibly matching TRBD1 (6 bases). Per the germline V gene, CDR1 is SGHVS and CDR2 is FQNEAQ. Trimming stripped 5 bases from V and 5 bases from J, with 7 bases between. The CDR3 is made up of 11 amino acids. In DNA form, the CDR3 reads TGTGCCAGCAGCGAGGGGGACGAGCAGTACTTC. The encoded protein is CASSEGDEQYF. The whole variable domain, remainder taken from reference TRBV7-8 and TRBJ2-7, is GAGVSQSPRYKVAKRGQDVALRCDPISGHVSLFWYQQALGQGPEFLTYFQNEAQLDKSGLPSDRFFAERPEGSVSTLKIQRTQQEDSAVYLCASSEGDEQYFGPGTRLTVT.

This rearrangement joins TRBV29-1 to TRBJ1-4; 7 positions match TRBD1. Trimming cost V 6 bases and J 8 bases; bases outside gene matches: 9. CDR1 and CDR2 from the germline V gene are SQVTM and ANQGSEA. The CDR3 covers 13 residues. This CDR3 is CSVADRAREKLFF. The CDR3 DNA reads TGCAGCGTCGCTGACAGGGCGCGAGAAAAACTGTTTTTT. Complete variable domain (other parts from reference TRBV29-1 and TRBJ1-4): SAVISQKPSRDICQRGTSLTIQCQVDSQVTMMFWYRQQPGQSLTLIATANQGSEATYESGFVIDKFPISRPNLTFSTLTVSNMSPEDSSIYLCSVADRAREKLFFGSGTQLSVL.

The chain links TRBV28 to TRBJ2-1; 9 bases agree with TRBD2. V was clipped by 6 bases and J by 0 bases; unmatched bases: 6. In germline, CDR1 is MDHEN, CDR2 SYDVKM. This CDR3 has 16 amino acids. CDR3 nucleotide sequence: TGTGCCAGCAGATCTAGCGGGGTAAGCTCCTACAATGAGCAGTTCTTC. As protein: CASRSSGVSSYNEQFF.

The chain joins TRBV18 to TRBJ1-4; perhaps TRBD1 as D (5 bases). Between the trimmed V and J ends, which lost 4 bases and 4 bases, there was a span of 10 bases. The germline CDR1 and CDR2 sequences are KGHSH and LQKENI. The CDR3 extends over 14 amino acids. The CDR3 reads CASSQQGNNEKLFF. As DNA, the CDR3 is TGTGCCAGCTCACAGCAGGGAAATAATGAAAAACTGTTTTTT. The entire variable domain, with the rest obtained from reference TRBV18 and TRBJ1-4, is as follows: NAGVMQNPRHLVRRRGQEARLRCSPMKGHSHVYWYRQLPEEGLKFMVYLQKENIIDESGMPKERFSAEFPKEGPSILRIQQVVRGDSAAYFCASSQQGNNEKLFFGSGTQLSVL.

The gene calls are TRBV25-1 and TRBJ1-2; 9 positions agree with TRBD1. This CDR3 is built from 13 residues. The germline V gene has CDR1 MGHDK and CDR2 SYGVNS. Germline trimming cut 8 bases from V and 7 bases from J; bases unmatched to any gene: 8. In DNA, the CDR3 is TGTGCCAGCTACTCCGACAGGGGGGCTGGCTACACCTTC. It yields the protein CASYSDRGAGYTF.